The present entry profiles one T cell receptor beta chain with its context. J lost 5 bases, V lost 4 bases, and 8 bases had no gene match. Looked up from germline, CDR1 is SNHLY and CDR2 is FYNNEI. CDR3 size: 14 residues. Measured with immunoSEQ multiplex PCR; TCRdb has only the in-frame clones, and not every one. Of roughly 1.5 million clones in the sample, approximately 98% were seen once. The source of the sample is a study of shared clonotypes between healthy human individuals. This TCR derives from a man between 25 and 39 years old in good health. The rearrangement links TRBV2 to TRBJ2-7; TRBD2 matches at 7 bases. Sequenced sample: naive CD4+ T cells sorted from blood. Subset of the sample: CD45RA+ positively selected. CDR3 loop: CASSARTSGDEQYF. CDR3 in DNA: TGTGCCAGCAGTGCACGGACTAGTGGGGACGAGCAGTACTTC.